This T cell receptor (beta chain) originates from a study of blood T cell repertoires in COVID-19. Study as a whole: Nucleic acid was either cDNA or gDNA, and it came from T cells, B-cell-depleted T cells, or PBMCs.

Participants, about 18 to 90 years old, spanned around 26 US areas. Grouping used clinical history reported by participants in a survey and questionnaire. V trimming: 8 bases; J trimming: 5 bases; junction bases outside the gene matches: 4. CDR3 length: 12 amino acids. Clones were read by immunoSEQ multiplex PCR, and TCRdb kept only the in-frame ones, dropping some. Seen here are 210,000 or so clones, 87% observed once, and the top ten hold about 10%. This chain links TRBV12-3 or TRBV12-4 with TRBJ2-3; TRBD2 aligns across 7 bases. The material sequenced was PBMCs or T cells enriched from blood (not recorded which). The receptor comes from a young man who had recovered from COVID-19. The CDR3 protein is CASRREGDTQYF. CDR3 coding DNA: TGTGCCAGCCGGAGGGAGGGAGATACGCAGTATTTT.